The rows below give T cell receptor beta chains drawn from one sample of a study of shared clonotypes between healthy human individuals. TCRdb's table, derived via immunoSEQ multiplex PCR, lists solely in-frame clones and lacks some. The data contain millions of clones, around nine tenths of them singletons. Sequenced sample: naive CD4+ T cells sorted from blood. The receptors stem from a man aged 18 to 30 in good health. The CDR3 runs from the conserved cysteine through the conserved F or W. Fields, in order: V gene, clone size, D gene, J gene, CDR3 DNA, CDR3 protein. D genes are given only for firm matches. Clone sizes are given selectively: once, few, many, or a class where the clone is expanded.

>TRBV30|.|.|TRBJ2-2
TGTGCCTGGAGTCGGGAAAACCCGGGGGAGCTGTTTTTT
CAWSRENPGELFF
>TRBV7-2|.|.|TRBJ1-6
TGTGCCAGCAGCTTAATTGCTTCACCCCTCCACTTT
CASSLIASPLHF
>TRBV6-1|.|.|TRBJ1-6
TGTGCCAGCAGTGTAAGGTCCGGGATTGGGAGCTCCTATAATTCACCCCTCCACTTT
CASSVRSGIGSSYNSPLHF
>TRBV15|.|.|TRBJ2-1
TGTGCCACCAGCAGGGTTTACAATGAGCAGTTCTTC
CATSRVYNEQFF
>TRBV6-5|.|.|TRBJ1-1
TGTGCCAGCAGTTACTCTCCGCAAGGCGACACTGAAGCTTTCTTT
CASSYSPQGDTEAFF
>TRBV9|.|.|TRBJ2-1
TGTGCCAGCAGCGTAGAAGTCGGGAGTATCTATGAGCAGTTCTTC
CASSVEVGSIYEQFF
>TRBV28|.|.|TRBJ1-2
TGTGCCAGCATCTCCGGACGGATCCACTATGGCTACACCTTC
CASISGRIHYGYTF
>TRBV19|.|TRBD2|TRBJ2-1
TGTGCCAGTAGTCGACGTATCGGGACTAGCGGGAGGTCCTACAATGAGCAGTTCTTC
CASSRRIGTSGRSYNEQFF
>TRBV7-8|.|.|TRBJ2-7
TGTGCCAGCAGCTTCACAGACTTGGGATTGAGGGGGGAGCAGTACTTC
CASSFTDLGLRGEQYF
>TRBV6-1|.|.|TRBJ1-1
TGTGCCAGCACTCCGCCGTTGGGGGCGGACACTGAAGCTTTCTTT
CASTPPLGADTEAFF
>TRBV29-1|.|.|TRBJ2-7
TGCAGCGTTGAAGACTTGGCCTACGAGCAGTACTTC
CSVEDLAYEQYF
>TRBV13|.|TRBD1|TRBJ1-2
TGTGCCAGCAGCCCGGGGACAGGGCCCAACTATGGCTACACCTTC
CASSPGTGPNYGYTF
>TRBV30|once|.|TRBJ1-3
TGTGCCTGGAGTGGCTCAGGAAACACCATATATTTT
CAWSGSGNTIYF
>TRBV6-5|.|.|TRBJ2-2
TGTGCCGGCCCGACTGACAGTCCCACCGGGGAGCTGTTTTTT
CAGPTDSPTGELFF
>TRBV7-3|.|TRBD1|TRBJ2-2
TGTGCCAGCAGCCCGCAGACAGGGTCCGGGGAGCTGTTTTTT
CASSPQTGSGELFF
>TRBV5-1|.|TRBD1|TRBJ2-5
TGCGCCAGTCGACCGGGACAGGCTCCGCAAGAGACCCAGTACTTC
CASRPGQAPQETQYF
>TRBV5-4|.|.|TRBJ2-3
TGTGCCAGCAGCGTACCGGGACATGGCACAGATACGCAGTATTTT
CASSVPGHGTDTQYF
>TRBV6-1|.|TRBD1|TRBJ1-5
TGTGCCACTCGGGACAGGGGTAACAATCAGCCCCAGCATTTT
CATRDRGNNQPQHF
>TRBV4-1|.|.|TRBJ1-2
TGCGCCAGCAGCCCCGGAGGGGTCTTGTATGGCTACACCTTC
CASSPGGVLYGYTF
>TRBV2|.|.|TRBJ2-3
TGTGCCAGCATGCAGGACACAGATACGCAGTATTTT
CASMQDTDTQYF
>TRBV6-1|.|.|TRBJ1-5
TGTGCCAGCAGTGTGGGGCCCGAGGATGGTCAGCCCCAGCATTTT
CASSVGPEDGQPQHF
>TRBV4-1|.|.|TRBJ2-7
TGCGCCAGCAGCCAACCTGGACAGACCTACGAGCAGTACTTC
CASSQPGQTYEQYF
>TRBV10-3|.|TRBD2|TRBJ2-7
TGTGCCATCAGTCTAGCGGGAGCCCCCTACGAGCAGTACTTC
CAISLAGAPYEQYF
>TRBV7-2|few|.|TRBJ1-1
TGTGCCAGCAGCGCCGGGATGAACACTGAAGCTTTCTTT
CASSAGMNTEAFF
>TRBV7-2|.|.|TRBJ1-5
TGTGCCAGCAGCTTATCTGGGAATCAGCCCCAGCATTTT
CASSLSGNQPQHF
>TRBV4-1|.|.|TRBJ2-5
TGCGCCAGCAGCCAGAGTCGTTGGGATAGGGACCGGGGGGAGACCCAGTACTTC
CASSQSRWDRDRGETQYF
>TRBV18|.|.|TRBJ2-2
TGTGCCAGCTCACCAAATACCGCGAACACCGGGGAGCTGTTTTTT
CASSPNTANTGELFF
>TRBV30|.|.|TRBJ1-1
TGTGCCTGGAGGGCAGGGATACGGGCTTTCTTT
CAWRAGIRAFF
>TRBV2|.|TRBD1|TRBJ2-1
TGTGCCAGCAGTCCCCGGGACAGGGGGCAAGGTGAGCAGTTCTTC
CASSPRDRGQGEQFF
>TRBV9|once|.|TRBJ2-3
TGTGCCAGCAGCGGATCTAGCCCTAGCACAGATACGCAGTATTTT
CASSGSSPSTDTQYF
>TRBV7-2|.|TRBD2|TRBJ2-3
TGTGCCAGCAGCTCTCAGGGACTAGCCGCAGATACGCAGTATTTT
CASSSQGLAADTQYF
>TRBV5-4|once|TRBD1|TRBJ1-6
TGTGCCAGCAGCTTCGTGGGACAGGGGGACTTACCCCTCCACTTT
CASSFVGQGDLPLHF
>TRBV2|.|.|TRBJ2-7
TGTGCCAGCAAAGGAACTTACGAGCAGTACTTC
CASKGTYEQYF
>TRBV6-1|.|.|TRBJ2-4
TGTGCCAGCAGTGAAGCGGGTTTCGGGGACGGCACCAAAAACATTCAGTACTTC
CASSEAGFGDGTKNIQYF
>TRBV28|once|.|TRBJ1-5
TGTGCCAGCAGCCCTGTCCTTAGCAATCAGCCCCAGCATTTT
CASSPVLSNQPQHF
>TRBV11-2|.|TRBD2|TRBJ2-7
TGTGCCAGCAGCTTAGTCCGGAGCGGGAGAGGGGAGCAGTACTTC
CASSLVRSGRGEQYF
>TRBV10-3|.|TRBD1|TRBJ1-5
TGTGCCATCAGGGAACAGGACAGGTCATCGCCCCAGCATTTT
CAIREQDRSSPQHF
>TRBV6-1|.|.|TRBJ1-1
TGTGCCAGCAGTCTCAGGCCCCTCTCAGAAGCTTTCTTT
CASSLRPLSEAFF
>TRBV11-3|few|.|TRBJ2-3
TGTGCCAGCAGCTTAGATCGCACAGATACGCAGTATTTT
CASSLDRTDTQYF
>TRBV9|.|TRBD2|TRBJ2-3
TGTGCCAGCAGCGTAGGGCTAGCGGGGGTCACAGATACGCAGTATTTT
CASSVGLAGVTDTQYF